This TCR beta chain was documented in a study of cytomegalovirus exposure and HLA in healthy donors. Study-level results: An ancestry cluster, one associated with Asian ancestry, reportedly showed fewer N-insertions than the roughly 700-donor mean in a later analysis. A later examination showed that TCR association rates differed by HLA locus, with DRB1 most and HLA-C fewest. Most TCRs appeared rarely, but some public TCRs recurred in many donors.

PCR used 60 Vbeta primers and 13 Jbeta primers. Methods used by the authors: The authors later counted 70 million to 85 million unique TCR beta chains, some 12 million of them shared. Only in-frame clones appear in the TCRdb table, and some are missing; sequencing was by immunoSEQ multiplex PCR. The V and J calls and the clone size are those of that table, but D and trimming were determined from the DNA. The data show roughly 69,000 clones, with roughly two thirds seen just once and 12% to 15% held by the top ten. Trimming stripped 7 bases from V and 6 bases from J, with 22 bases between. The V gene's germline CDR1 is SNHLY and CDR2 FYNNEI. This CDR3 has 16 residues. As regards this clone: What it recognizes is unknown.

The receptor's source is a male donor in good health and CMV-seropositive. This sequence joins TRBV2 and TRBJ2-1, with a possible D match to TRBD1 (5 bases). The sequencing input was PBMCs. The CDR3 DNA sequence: TGTGCCAGCACTCGACTTGGGGCGGAGAAATTCAATGAGCAGTTCTTC. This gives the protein CASTRLGAEKFNEQFF. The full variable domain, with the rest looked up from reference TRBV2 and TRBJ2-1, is EPEVTQTPSHQVTQMGQEVILRCVPISNHLYFYWYRQILGQKVEFLVSFYNNEISEKSEIFDDQFSVERPDGSNFTLKIRSTKLEDSAMYFCASTRLGAEKFNEQFFGPGTRLTVL.